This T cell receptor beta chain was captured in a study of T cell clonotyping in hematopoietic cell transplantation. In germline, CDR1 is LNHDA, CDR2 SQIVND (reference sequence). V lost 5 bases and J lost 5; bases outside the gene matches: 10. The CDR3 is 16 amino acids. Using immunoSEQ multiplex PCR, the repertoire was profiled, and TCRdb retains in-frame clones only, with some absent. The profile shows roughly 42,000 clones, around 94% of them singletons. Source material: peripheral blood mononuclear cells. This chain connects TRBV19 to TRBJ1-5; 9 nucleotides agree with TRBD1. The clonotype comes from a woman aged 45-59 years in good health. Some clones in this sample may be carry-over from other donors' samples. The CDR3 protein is CASSSWDRADDQPQHF. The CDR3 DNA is TGTGCCAGTAGTTCCTGGGACAGGGCGGATGATCAGCCCCAGCATTTT.